This TCR beta chain was profiled in a study of cytomegalovirus exposure and HLA in healthy donors. With regard to this clone: As yet, its antigen is unknown.

Findings and limits, study-wide: As a later analysis showed, a missense DCLRE1C variant was linked to trimming of TCR beta V- and J-genes. In vitro testing confirmed a few CMV-associated chains as specific for CMV antigens. Among the most significant clusters, several appeared linked to common viral pathogens in a later analysis.

Primers for the PCR totalled 60 Vbeta and 13 Jbeta. Profiling relied on immunoSEQ multiplex PCR, and the TCRdb table lists in-frame clones only, not all of them. Seen here are 130,000 or so clones, 70% to 85% observed once, and the top ten hold 2.5% to 3%. Sequencing used PBMCs. This sequence was found in a woman aged 18-29 years in good health and CMV-seropositive.

The DNA of the CDR3 is TGCGCCAGCAGCCCGGGAGCCGGCCCCAGGGACACTGAAGCTTTCTTT. Translation: CASSPGAGPRDTEAFF. The rearrangement joins TRBV4-1 to TRBJ1-1; the D gene is possibly TRBD1 (5 bases). The CDR3 runs 16 residues. CDR1 and CDR2 from the germline V gene are MGHRA and YSYEKL. V was trimmed by 4 bases and J by 3 bases, leaving 18 bases between them.